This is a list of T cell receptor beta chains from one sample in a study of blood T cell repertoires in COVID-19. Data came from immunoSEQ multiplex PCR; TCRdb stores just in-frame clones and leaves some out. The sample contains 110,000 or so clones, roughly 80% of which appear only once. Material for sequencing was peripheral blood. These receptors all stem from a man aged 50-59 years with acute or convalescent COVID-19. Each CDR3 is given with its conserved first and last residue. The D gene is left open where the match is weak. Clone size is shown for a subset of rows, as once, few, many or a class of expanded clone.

TGTGCCAGCAGCCTTTACGAGCAGTACTTC,CASSLYEQYF,TRBV6-5,.,.,TRBJ2-7
TGTGCCAGTAGTATCTTAGGGGGCAGTGACGAGCAGTACTTC,CASSILGGSDEQYF,TRBV19,TRBD1,.,TRBJ2-7
TGTGCCAGCAACGACGAGGCAGGGGGAACCTATGGCTACACCTTC,CASNDEAGGTYGYTF,TRBV27,TRBD1,.,TRBJ1-2
TGTGCCAGCAGCTCCACGACAGGGTTGAATTCACCCCTCCACTTT,CASSSTTGLNSPLHF,TRBV5-8,TRBD1,.,TRBJ1-6
TGCGCCAGCAGCTTGGAAGCGGGCTACGGAAACACCATATATTTT,CASSLEAGYGNTIYF,TRBV5-1,.,.,TRBJ1-3
TGCGCCAGCAGTGAGAGAAGACAGTTAAACACTGAAGCTTTCTTT,CASSERRQLNTEAFF,TRBV10-2,.,.,TRBJ1-1
TGTGCCAGCTCACCGGGGACAAGCAACGAGCAGTACTTC,CASSPGTSNEQYF,TRBV18,.,.,TRBJ2-7
TGTGCCAGCTCATCACGGGAGGACACTGAAGCTTTCTTT,CASSSREDTEAFF,TRBV18,.,once,TRBJ1-1
TGTGCCATCAGTGATCTCGGGGTGGGGCAGCCCCAGCATTTT,CAISDLGVGQPQHF,TRBV10-3,.,.,TRBJ1-5
TGTGCCAGCAGCCTCTCCGGGACAGGCGAAGGGCCCCAGCATTTT,CASSLSGTGEGPQHF,TRBV3-1/TRBV3-2,TRBD1,.,TRBJ1-5
TGTGCCAGCAGCGCCGGGACAGGGGTCTACAATGAGCAGTTCTTC,CASSAGTGVYNEQFF,TRBV11-2,TRBD1,.,TRBJ2-1
TGCGCCAGCAGTAACGACGGGTCTGGGGCCAACGTCCTGACTTTC,CASSNDGSGANVLTF,TRBV5-1,.,.,TRBJ2-6
TGTGCCAGCAGGCCTGGGGCCCCAGATACGCAGTATTTT,CASRPGAPDTQYF,TRBV12-3/TRBV12-4,.,.,TRBJ2-3
TGCAGCGTTGACGGGATCCAAGAGACCCAGTACTTC,CSVDGIQETQYF,TRBV29-1,.,few,TRBJ2-5
TGTGCCAGCAGTTTTCGCTTAACAGGGAATTCACCCCTCCACTTT,CASSFRLTGNSPLHF,TRBV28,.,.,TRBJ1-6
TGTGCCAGCAGCCCATTTCGTAGTACAGGGGGCACTGAAGCTTTCTTT,CASSPFRSTGGTEAFF,TRBV9,TRBD1,.,TRBJ1-1
TGTGCCAGCTCCCCCAGGGGAAACACTGAAGCTTTCTTT,CASSPRGNTEAFF,TRBV12-3/TRBV12-4,.,.,TRBJ1-1
TGCGCCAGCAGCCAGGATAGCTCCTATGAGCAGTTCTTC,CASSQDSSYEQFF,TRBV4-1,.,.,TRBJ2-1
TGTGCCAGCAGACAAACAGGGACCTACGAGCAGTACTTC,CASRQTGTYEQYF,TRBV12-3/TRBV12-4,.,.,TRBJ2-7
TGTGCCAGCAGCTTGGACATACTAGCGGCCGGGGAGCTGTTTTTT,CASSLDILAAGELFF,TRBV7-7,TRBD2,.,TRBJ2-2
TGTGCCAGTAGTATAACCGGGGTTAACTATGGCTACACCTTC,CASSITGVNYGYTF,TRBV19,.,.,TRBJ1-2
TGTGCCAGCAGTTGGGGGACAGATAGCAATCAGCCCCAGCATTTT,CASSWGTDSNQPQHF,TRBV28,TRBD1,.,TRBJ1-5
TGTGCCACCAGTGATTCGACAGGGGCCAGCAATCAGCCCCAGCATTTT,CATSDSTGASNQPQHF,TRBV24-1,TRBD1,.,TRBJ1-5
TGTGCCAGCAGCCCGGACAGCTATGGCTACACCTTC,CASSPDSYGYTF,TRBV5-4,.,.,TRBJ1-2
TGTGCCAGCAGTTCCCCGGACAGGTCACCGAACACTGAAGCTTTCTTT,CASSSPDRSPNTEAFF,TRBV6-5,TRBD1,.,TRBJ1-1
TGCGCCAGCAGCTTGGAGACAGGGTATGGCGGGGAGCTGTTTTTT,CASSLETGYGGELFF,TRBV5-1,TRBD1,.,TRBJ2-2
TGTGCCAGCAGGGAAACCGGGACTACAAACACCGGGGAGCTGTTTTTT,CASRETGTTNTGELFF,TRBV9,TRBD2,.,TRBJ2-2
TGTGCCAGCAGCTTGGGACAGCAGGGTCAGCCCCAGCATTTT,CASSLGQQGQPQHF,TRBV5-6,.,.,TRBJ1-5